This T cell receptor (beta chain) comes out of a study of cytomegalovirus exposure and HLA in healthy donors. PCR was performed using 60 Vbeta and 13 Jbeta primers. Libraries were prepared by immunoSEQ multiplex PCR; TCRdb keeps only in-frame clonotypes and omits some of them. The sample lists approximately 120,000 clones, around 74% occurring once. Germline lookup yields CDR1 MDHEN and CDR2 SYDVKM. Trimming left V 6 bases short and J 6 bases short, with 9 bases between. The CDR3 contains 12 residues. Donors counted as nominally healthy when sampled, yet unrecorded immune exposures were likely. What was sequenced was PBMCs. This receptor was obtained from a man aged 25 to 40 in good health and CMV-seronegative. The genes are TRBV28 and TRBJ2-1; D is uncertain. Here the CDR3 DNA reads TGTGCCAGCAGCTCCACTCGCAATGAGCAGTTCTTC. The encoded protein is CASSSTRNEQFF.